Listed below are T cell receptor beta chains from one sample, sequenced in a study of T cell repertoires in cytomegalovirus infection. No cognate antigen is known for these TCRs. TCRdb called the reads again in MiXCR, with one record for every CDR3 protein. The table has roughly 990,000 distinct CDR3 sequences, under 40% seen once. The specimen comprised cultured CD8+ T cells from PBMCs, sampled from culture after CMV antigen stimulation. The source of these receptors is a human donor in good health (CMV status not recorded). Some clones in this sample may be carry-over from other donors' samples. The CDR3 runs from the conserved cysteine through the conserved F or W. A D gene is named only where the DNA matches it firmly. Clone size is given for some rows only: seen once, a few or many times, or a class if the clone is expanded.

TRBV10-3	.	TRBJ2-1	12	TRBD2	TGTGCCACCCTAGCGGCGGGGAATGAGCAGTTCTTC	CATLAAGNEQFF
TRBV27	.	TRBJ2-7	15	.	TGTGCCAGCAGTTTATGGGTCGAAGGGTCCTACGAGCAGTACTTC	CASSLWVEGSYEQYF
TRBV6-2/TRBV6-3	.	TRBJ1-5	14	.	TGTGCCAGCAGTTACAGTGAGGGAATACAGCCCCAGCATTTT	CASSYSEGIQPQHF
TRBV25-1	.	TRBJ1-2	15	.	TGTGCCAGCAGTGAAGCCCCCTCGGGCAGCTATGGCTACACCTTC	CASSEAPSGSYGYTF
TRBV4-2	.	TRBJ1-6	15	.	TGTGCCAGCAGCCAAGAGGCAGATGATAATTCACCCCTCCACTTT	CASSQEADDNSPLHF
TRBV15	few	TRBJ2-3	19	TRBD2	TGTGCCACCAGCAGAAACCTGAGAGCGGGGGGACACCCCACAGATACGCAGTATTTT	CATSRNLRAGGHPTDTQYF
TRBV6-6	once	TRBJ2-3	13	.	TGTGCCAGCAGTTACTTCCTCAGAGATACGCAGTATTTT	CASSYFLRDTQYF
TRBV27	.	TRBJ2-5	13	.	TGTGCCAGCAGTTCAAGCGGGCCAGAGACCCAGTACTTC	CASSSSGPETQYF
TRBV2	.	TRBJ2-7	15	.	TGTGCCAGCAGTGAAACGGGGCGCTCGGTGAACAACATGTACTTT	CASSETGRSVNNMYF
TRBV27	.	TRBJ1-6	18	.	TGTGCCAGCAGTTTTCGATATTTGGGGCCCGCCCGGAATTCACCCCTCCACTTT	CASSFRYLGPARNSPLHF
TRBV2	.	TRBJ1-2	12	.	TGTGCCACCCCGGGACCTGGGCATGGCTACACCTTC	CATPGPGHGYTF
TRBV20-1	few	TRBJ2-1	16	TRBD1	TGCAGTGCTCACCTGACAGGGAATGGGGCCTACAATGAGCAGTTCTTC	CSAHLTGNGAYNEQFF
TRBV12-3/TRBV12-4	few	TRBJ2-2	15	TRBD2	TGTGCCAGCAGTCCACTAGCGGGGGAAACCGGGGAGCTGTTTTTT	CASSPLAGETGELFF
TRBV29-1	.	TRBJ2-1	12	.	TGCAGCCTTTTGACCCATTACAATGAGCAGTTCTTC	CSLLTHYNEQFF
TRBV6-5	few	TRBJ2-7	13	.	TGTGCCAGCAGTTACTTGGACAATAACGAGCAGTACTTC	CASSYLDNNEQYF
TRBV25-1	few	TRBJ2-5	15	.	TGTGCCAGCAGTGAGGGCCGGGGCAGCCAAGAGACCCAGTACTTC	CASSEGRGSQETQYF
TRBV7-2	many	TRBJ1-5	15	.	TGTGCCAGCAGCTTAGAGTGGCAGTTCAATCAGCCCCAGCATTTT	CASSLEWQFNQPQHF
TRBV7-9	many	TRBJ2-7	14	TRBD1	TGTGCCAGCAGCTTGACCGGGACAGCGTACGAGCAGTACTTC	CASSLTGTAYEQYF
TRBV7-9	.	TRBJ2-2	18	.	TGTGCCAGCAGCCCCTGGGACCTCCGGGGAGGGAACACCGGGGAGCTGTTTTTT	CASSPWDLRGGNTGELFF
TRBV7-3	once	TRBJ2-1	17	.	TGTGCCAGCAGCCTCCTAGGGGGGGCCCCGCCTGGCAATGAGCAGTTCTTC	CASSLLGGAPPGNEQFF
TRBV4-2	.	TRBJ2-7	15	TRBD1	TGTGCCAGCAGCCAAGGAAGGGGGCTGACCTACGAGCAGTACTTC	CASSQGRGLTYEQYF
TRBV2	few	TRBJ2-2	15	TRBD1	TGTGCCAGCAGTCTAGGGACAGGGATCGACGGGGAGCTGTTTTTT	CASSLGTGIDGELFF
TRBV4-1	.	TRBJ1-5	15	.	TGCGCCAGCAGCCAAGACCCCGGGTACAATCAGCCCCAGCATTTT	CASSQDPGYNQPQHF
TRBV6-5	.	TRBJ1-1	14	.	TGTGCCAGCAGTTACCTCGGGGAATACACTGAAGCTTTCTTT	CASSYLGEYTEAFF
TRBV7-9	.	TRBJ2-1	17	TRBD2	TGTGCCAACAGCTTATCCTCCAACGGGGGGTCCTACAATGAGCAGTTCTTC	CANSLSSNGGSYNEQFF
TRBV12-3/TRBV12-4	.	TRBJ2-2	14	.	TGTGCCAGCACCCTCCGGGAGAACACCGGGGAGCTGTTTTTT	CASTLRENTGELFF
TRBV5-5	.	TRBJ2-1	17	.	TGTGCCAGCAGCTTGTGGGGGGCCCGGAGCTCCTACAATGAGCAGTTCTTC	CASSLWGARSSYNEQFF
TRBV6-5	many	TRBJ2-1	15	.	TGTGCCAGCAGGGCGGGCAGGGGGGCCTACAATGAGCAGTTCTTC	CASRAGRGAYNEQFF
TRBV12-3/TRBV12-4	.	TRBJ1-2	15	.	TGTGCCAGCTCAGAGCCAATCGCGAAAGACTATGGCTACACCTTC	CASSEPIAKDYGYTF
TRBV6-6	few	TRBJ2-1	16	.	TGTGCCAGCAGTTACTCGCGACTAGTGGCCTACAATGAGCAGTTCTTC	CASSYSRLVAYNEQFF
TRBV5-4	few	TRBJ2-3	18	TRBD2	TGTGCCAGCAGCTTGGTACCTAGCGGGGCACGATACACAGATACGCAGTATTTT	CASSLVPSGARYTDTQYF
TRBV28	.	TRBJ1-5	14	.	TGTGCCAGCACCCCATTAGAGGGAGGGCAGCCCCAGCATTTT	CASTPLEGGQPQHF
TRBV6-2/TRBV6-3	.	TRBJ2-2	15	.	TGTGCCAGCAGTTTAGGCGGGGAGGATACCGGGGAGCTGTTTTTT	CASSLGGEDTGELFF
TRBV20-1	once	TRBJ1-6	15	TRBD1	TGCAGTGCCCTGGGACAGCCTACCGATAATTCACCCCTCCACTTT	CSALGQPTDNSPLHF
TRBV7-9	many	TRBJ1-2	12	.	TGTGCCAAGGATAGGCCATGGGTTGGCTACACCTTC	CAKDRPWVGYTF
TRBV27	.	TRBJ2-3	15	.	TGTGCCAGCAGTTTACTTGCACAGGGTACAGATACGCAGTATTTT	CASSLLAQGTDTQYF
TRBV7-9	many	TRBJ2-7	15	TRBD1	TGTGCCAGCAGCCCACCCGGGACAGGGGCCTTGGAGCAGTACTTC	CASSPPGTGALEQYF
TRBV7-3	few	TRBJ1-1	15	.	TGTGCCAGCAGCTTAGTACGGACCAGGAACACTGAAGCTTTCTTT	CASSLVRTRNTEAFF
TRBV12-3/TRBV12-4	many	TRBJ1-1	12	.	TGTGCCAGCAGCCGACTTAACACTGAAGCTTTCTTT	CASSRLNTEAFF
TRBV7-2	many	TRBJ2-5	14	.	TGTGCCAGCAGCTCAATAACAGGATCCGAGACCCAGTACTTC	CASSSITGSETQYF